Below, 22 T cell receptor beta chains from the same sample are listed, as sequenced in a study of T cell repertoires in ileal Crohn's disease. Generated by immunoSEQ multiplex PCR, the TCRdb table keeps only in-frame clones and is missing some. The data contain fewer than 10,000 clones, over 65% of them singletons. Sequenced material: ileal tissue. The receptors here all came from an adult with Crohn's disease.

The genes are TRBV15 and TRBJ1-6; D is perhaps TRBD1 (5 bases). V lost 3 bases, J lost 6 bases, and 6 bases lay in between. Germline V gene data show CDR1 as LNHNV and CDR2 as YYDKDF (reference sequence). The CDR3 has 13 residues. The CDR3 DNA follows: TGTGCCACCAGCAGTGACAGTAATTCACCCCTCCACTTT. Amino acid sequence: CATSSDSNSPLHF.

V and J are TRBV15 and TRBJ2-1, with TRBD2 matching over 9 bases. V shed 5 bases, J shed 8 bases, and the junction held 10 bases outside the gene matches. CDR1 is LNHNV and CDR2 is YYDKDF in the germline V gene (reference sequence). The CDR3 spans 15 residues. CDR3 in amino acids: CATSFTSGPGDEQFF. The DNA of the CDR3 is TGTGCCACCAGCTTCACTAGCGGGCCCGGGGATGAGCAGTTCTTC.

This chain connects TRBV5-1 to TRBJ1-2; tentatively, D is TRBD1 (6 bases). Trimming cost V 5 bases and J 4 bases, with 15 bases left between them. The CDR3 covers 14 residues. Germline CDR1 is SGHRS and CDR2 is YFSETQ. CDR3 bases: TGCGCCAGCAGAACACCGACAGGATTCTATGGCTACACCTTC. Amino acids: CASRTPTGFYGYTF. Full variable domain (remainder filled in from reference TRBV5-1 and TRBJ1-2): KAGVTQTPRYLIKTRGQQVTLSCSPISGHRSVSWYQQTPGQGLQFLFEYFSETQRNKGNFPGRFSGRQFSNSRSEMNVSTLELGDSALYLCASRTPTGFYGYTFGSGTRLTVV.

V is TRBV5-5 and J is TRBJ2-5; weak D call: TRBD2 (7 bases). Trimming stripped 4 bases from V and 5 bases from J, with 18 bases between. This CDR3 contains 15 residues. Germline V gene sequence: CDR1 SGHKS, CDR2 YYEKEE (reference sequence). The CDR3 region has the DNA TGTGCCAGCAGCCCCTCAGGGGCGCGGGAGGAGACCCAGTACTTC. Translation: CASSPSGAREETQYF.

This clone is deemed medium-sized (0.01 to 0.1%). The genes are TRBV10-3 and TRBJ1-3; D unresolved. Looked up from germline, CDR1 is ENHRY and CDR2 is SYGVKD. The germline V and J ends were trimmed by 3 bases and 3 bases, with 9 bases remaining between them. The CDR3 is 14 residues long. Here the CDR3 DNA reads TGTGCCATCAGTGAAGGGAGTGGTGGAAACACCATATATTTT. Protein: CAISEGSGGNTIYF.

V gene TRBV27 combines with J gene TRBJ2-7; TRBD1 agrees at 10 bases. The V segment lost 5 bases and the J segment 2 bases; nucleotides outside the gene matches: 6. CDR1 and CDR2 from the germline V gene are MNHEY and SMNVEV (reference sequence). The CDR3 contains 15 residues. The CDR3 DNA reads as TGTGCCAGCAGTGTCCGGGACAGGGGCCCCTACGAGCAGTACTTC. This encodes CASSVRDRGPYEQYF.

The table lists this clone with a count of one. This sequence joins TRBV30 and TRBJ2-7; 11 positions match TRBD1. The CDR3 extends over 12 amino acids. CDR1 GTSNPN and CDR2 SVGIG come from the germline V gene (reference sequence). Unmatched junction bases numbered 2, after V lost 5 bases and J lost 5 bases. CDR3 region: CAWGQGAHEQYF. In DNA form, the CDR3 reads TGTGCCTGGGGACAGGGGGCCCACGAGCAGTACTTC.

This clone was counted a few times. The chain uses TRBV11-3 and TRBJ2-3, with D perhaps matching TRBD2 (6 bases). Germline CDR1 reads SGHNT; CDR2 reads YENEEA. The V end was cut by 5 bases, the J end by 2 bases, with 11 bases between. The CDR3 loop spans 14 amino acids. The CDR3 sequence is CASSPRGFTDTQYF. The CDR3 bases are TGTGCCAGCAGCCCCCGGGGGTTCACAGATACGCAGTATTTT.

The genes are TRBV6-6 and TRBJ2-7; TRBD2 is a possible D gene (5 bases). The germline V gene has CDR1 MNHNY and CDR2 SVGAGI (reference sequence). Trimming took off 8 bases at V and 1 base at J, with 12 bases between the two ends. The CDR3 totals 13 residues. CDR3: CASRSGASYEQYF. For the CDR3, the DNA is TGTGCCAGCCGAAGCGGAGCGTCCTACGAGCAGTACTTC.

V is TRBV5-1 and J is TRBJ1-3; maybe TRBD1 (6 bases). V shed 5 bases and J shed 1 base, with 10 bases lying between them. The CDR3 covers 14 residues. Germline V gene lookup returns CDR1 SGHRS and CDR2 YFSETQ. CDR3 nucleotide sequence: TGCGCCAGCAGGGGGCAGGGGTCTGGAAACACCATATATTTT. Protein: CASRGQGSGNTIYF.

In this sample, this clone turned up a few times. The J gene is TRBJ1-1, the V gene TRBV6-4; D is ambiguous. The CDR3 sequence is 12 residues long. With 3 bases removed from V and 3 bases from J, the gap between germline ends came to 5 bases. CDR1 and CDR2 from the germline V gene are MRHNA and SNTAGT. The CDR3 protein is CASSEPDTEAFF. CDR3 DNA sequence: TGTGCCAGCAGTGAACCGGACACTGAAGCTTTCTTT.

This clone was seen more than once but under ten times. The chain carries TRBV18 and TRBJ2-7; 8 bases fit TRBD1. The CDR3 has 15 amino acids. The trim removed 3 bases at V and 6 bases at J, leaving 10 bases unmatched. Germline V gives CDR1 KGHSH, CDR2 LQKENI. As DNA, the CDR3 is TGTGCCAGCTCACCCATCGACCGGACAGGGAGCGAGCAGTACTTC. The encoded protein is CASSPIDRTGSEQYF.

This clone was counted between two and nine times. The identical CDR3 is also encoded by other nucleotide sequences in the sample. The genes are TRBV11-3 and TRBJ2-6; the D gene is possibly TRBD2 (6 bases). Germline values: CDR1 SGHNT, CDR2 YENEEA. V was pared by 0 bases and J by 0 bases, with 9 bases between. The CDR3 extends over 17 amino acids. The CDR3 DNA is TGTGCCAGCAGCTTAGATCTGGGGGGCTCTGGGGCCAACGTCCTGACTTTC. This encodes CASSLDLGGSGANVLTF.

The rearrangement links TRBV6-5 to TRBJ1-1; D is uncertain. Germline V gives CDR1 MNHEY, CDR2 SVGAGI. Trimming took 2 bases from V and 4 from J, leaving 5 bases between them. The CDR3 extends over 12 amino acids. The CDR3 loop is CASSYPSTEAFF. As DNA, the CDR3 is TGTGCCAGCAGTTACCCTTCCACTGAAGCTTTCTTT.

The V and J genes are TRBV19 and TRBJ2-7; perhaps TRBD2 as D (6 bases). Germline V lookup: CDR1 LNHDA, CDR2 SQIVND (reference sequence). The length of the CDR3 is 14 residues. V lost 4 bases and J lost 0, with 10 bases in between. CDR3 loop: CASSTTRTSYEQYF. The CDR3, as DNA: TGTGCCAGTAGTACGACTAGGACCTCCTACGAGCAGTACTTC.

V is TRBV2 and J is TRBJ1-4, with unresolved D. Trimming took off 9 bases at V and 0 bases at J, with 5 bases between the two ends. Germline values: CDR1 SNHLY, CDR2 FYNNEI. CDR3 length equals 12 residues. The CDR3 sequence: CASSATNEKLFF. Written as DNA, the CDR3 is TGTGCCAGTTCAGCAACTAATGAAAAACTGTTTTTT.

The rearrangement joins TRBV2 to TRBJ1-2, with 10 bases that match TRBD1. Germline assignment: CDR1 SNHLY and CDR2 FYNNEI. This CDR3 has 15 amino acids. The junction had 9 bases not matched to a gene; V was cut back by 6 bases and J by 5 bases. This CDR3 is CASSQETGGAYGYTF. As DNA, the CDR3 is TGTGCCAGCAGCCAAGAGACAGGGGGCGCGTATGGCTACACCTTC.

The chain couples TRBV20-1 to TRBJ2-1; 7 nucleotides align to TRBD2. From germline, CDR1 is DFQATT and CDR2 SNEGSKA (reference sequence). The CDR3 length is 11 residues. J lost 10 bases, V lost 7 bases, and 7 bases had no gene match. CDR3 loop: CSVGDYPEQFF. The CDR3 nucleotides are TGCAGTGTCGGGGACTACCCCGAGCAGTTCTTC.

The J gene is TRBJ2-5, the V gene TRBV6-1, with 9 bases lining up with TRBD1. The germline V gene has CDR1 MNHNS and CDR2 SASEGT. The CDR3 has 14 residues. V dropped 7 bases and J dropped 7; count of bases not matched to a gene: 10. The DNA of the CDR3 is TGTGCCAGCACTACGGGACAGGGCGCCGGGACCCAGTACTTC. Translating gives CASTTGQGAGTQYF.

The chain uses TRBV29-1 and TRBJ1-1; D gene unclear. Per the germline V gene, CDR1 is SQVTM and CDR2 is ANQGSEA. This CDR3 comprises 12 residues. Deletions cut 4 bases from V and 4 bases from J, with 10 bases between. CDR3 sequence (DNA): TGCAGCGTTGGTACTGAAACCACTGAAGCTTTCTTT. It translates to CSVGTETTEAFF. Using reference TRBV29-1 and TRBJ1-1 for the parts outside the CDR3, the full variable domain is SAVISQKPSRDICQRGTSLTIQCQVDSQVTMMFWYRQQPGQSLTLIATANQGSEATYESGFVIDKFPISRPNLTFSTLTVSNMSPEDSSIYLCSVGTETTEAFFGQGTRLTVV.

Comments on this clone: The identical CDR3 is also encoded by other nucleotide sequences in the sample. The chain has TRBV4-1 and TRBJ1-1; a possible D gene is TRBD1 (6 bases). The V and J ends lost 3 bases and 5 bases respectively, with 10 bases between them. CDR1 is MGHRA, CDR2 YSYEKL, per germline. This CDR3 is 13 amino acids long. The CDR3 nucleotides are TGCGCCAGCAGCCAGGGCAGGGGAACTGAAGCTTTCTTT. As protein: CASSQGRGTEAFF.

The chain carries TRBV29-1 and TRBJ2-3, with TRBD2 identical over 12 bases. The CDR3 has 14 residues. The J segment lost 4 bases and the V segment lost 6 bases, leaving 5 bases of the junction unmatched. Germline V CDR1 and CDR2: SQVTM, ANQGSEA. CDR3 DNA: TGCAGCGTCGGACTAGCGGGATTAGCAGATACGCAGTATTTT. Its protein product is CSVGLAGLADTQYF.